This TCR beta chain was identified in a study of identical twins. TCRdb processed the 5' RACE reads anew with MiXCR; each CDR3 protein has one entry. The sample records hundreds of thousands of distinct CDR3 sequences, around an eighth being singletons. CDR1 and CDR2 (germline): MDHEN, SYDVKM. V lost 7 bases and J lost 2, with 11 bases in between. This CDR3 is built from 13 residues. The sample also formed part of further work on yellow fever vaccine responses in identical twins.

The chain couples TRBV28 to TRBJ1-2, with D unresolved. The sample comprised PBMCs. This TCR was sampled from a woman younger than 30 in good health. The chain's CDR3 is CASTPPRNYGYTF. CDR3 nucleotides: TGTGCCAGCACCCCCCCACGGAACTATGGCTACACCTTC.